These 20 T cell receptor beta chains share one sample of origin, sequenced in a study of T cell responses to AZD1222 COVID-19 vaccine. TCRdb's table, derived via immunoSEQ multiplex PCR, lists solely in-frame clones and lacks some. The sample records approximately 180,000 clones, 70% to 90% being singletons. The material was peripheral blood, obtained on day 0 of AZD1222 vaccination. These receptors all stem from an adult in good health.

The V and J genes are TRBV5-8 and TRBJ2-7, with TRBD1 matching 9 bases. Germline-derived CDR1 and CDR2 are SGHTS and YDEGEE. There are 15 residues in the CDR3. After removal of 5 bases from V and 2 bases from J, the junction contained 8 bases not matched to a gene. The CDR3 loop reads CASSSGTGSPYEQYF. In DNA form, the CDR3 reads TGTGCCAGCAGTTCCGGGACAGGGAGCCCCTACGAGCAGTACTTC.

V usage is TRBV5-1 and J usage is TRBJ1-2; TRBD1 is a possible D gene (6 bases). Germline CDR1 SGHRS, CDR2 YFSETQ. This CDR3 has 13 amino acids. The V gene lost 3 bases and the J gene lost 6 bases, with 12 bases spanning the gap. CDR3 sequence (DNA): TGCGCCAGCAGCTCAGGTGGGGGCGATGGCTACACCTTC. This gives the protein CASSSGGGDGYTF. The whole variable domain, remainder taken from reference TRBV5-1 and TRBJ1-2, is KAGVTQTPRYLIKTRGQQVTLSCSPISGHRSVSWYQQTPGQGLQFLFEYFSETQRNKGNFPGRFSGRQFSNSRSEMNVSTLELGDSALYLCASSSGGGDGYTFGSGTRLTVV.

This chain uses TRBV5-6 with TRBJ1-6; 9 bases align to TRBD1. The CDR3 extends over 16 amino acids. V lost 4 bases and J lost 7; bases outside the gene matches: 9. Germline CDR1 and CDR2: SGHDT and YYEEEE. The CDR3 DNA reads as TGTGCCAGCAGCCTTGGGACAGGGAAGGGGAATTCACCCCTCCACTTT. It specifies CASSLGTGKGNSPLHF. Filled out from reference TRBV5-6 and TRBJ1-6, the complete variable domain reads DAGVTQSPTHLIKTRGQQVTLRCSPKSGHDTVSWYQQALGQGPQFIFQYYEEEERQRGNFPDRFSGHQFPNYSSELNVNALLLGDSALYLCASSLGTGKGNSPLHFGNGTRLTVT.

The chain joins TRBV25-1 to TRBJ1-4; D may be TRBD1 (6 bases). This CDR3 is 15 amino acids long. V was cut by 7 bases and J by 6 bases, with 18 bases left in between. Germline V lookup: CDR1 MGHDK, CDR2 SYGVNS. CDR3 nucleotides: TGTGCCAGCAAAGCCTCCGGCAGGGGCGATGAAAAACTGTTTTTT. This sequence encodes CASKASGRGDEKLFF. Based on the CDR3 plus reference TRBV25-1 and TRBJ1-4, the full variable domain is EADIYQTPRYLVIGTGKKITLECSQTMGHDKMYWYQQDPGMELHLIHYSYGVNSTEKGDLSSESTVSRIRTEHFPLTLESARPSHTSQYLCASKASGRGDEKLFFGSGTQLSVL.

The genes are TRBV28 and TRBJ2-7, with D perhaps matching TRBD1 or TRBD2 (6 bases each). Trimming pared 8 bases from V and 3 bases from J, leaving 11 bases between. Germline assignment: CDR1 MDHEN and CDR2 SYDVKM. CDR3 length equals 12 residues. As DNA, the CDR3 is TGTGCCAGCGGGGGGCCACTCTACGAGCAGTACTTC. This encodes CASGGPLYEQYF.

This chain connects TRBV5-1 to TRBJ1-6; possibly TRBD1 for D (6 bases). Germline-derived CDR1 and CDR2 are SGHRS and YFSETQ. The CDR3 has 14 amino acids. The germline V and J ends were trimmed by 1 base and 7 bases, with 9 bases remaining between them. CDR3 nucleotide sequence: TGCGCCAGCAGCTTGAAACAGGGAAATTCACCCCTCCACTTT. It specifies CASSLKQGNSPLHF.

The CDR3 is CASKFGVGGLSSYNSPLHF. CDR3 DNA: TGTGCCAGCAAGTTTGGGGTGGGGGGCCTGAGCTCCTATAATTCACCCCTCCACTTT. J is TRBJ1-6 and V is TRBV28, with a weak D call TRBD1 (6 bases). The V end lost 7 bases, the J end lost 0 bases, and 22 bases lay between the germline ends. The CDR3 runs to 19 residues. Germline loops: CDR1 MDHEN, CDR2 SYDVKM.

This sequence joins TRBV6-6 and TRBJ1-5; a weak D match, TRBD1 (5 bases). This CDR3 has 14 amino acids. Germline V lookup: CDR1 MNHNY, CDR2 SVGAGI (reference sequence). Trimming shortened V by 6 bases and J by 9 bases, and 18 bases separated the two germline ends. CDR3 in DNA: TGTGCCAGCAGGGTCAGGGAGGGACCTGGGCCCCAGCATTTT. Protein product: CASRVREGPGPQHF.

This sequence joins TRBV24-1 and TRBJ2-7, with 7 bases identical to TRBD1. Germline values: CDR1 KGHDR, CDR2 SFDVKD. V lost 9 bases to trimming and J lost 3 bases; unmatched junction nucleotides: 4. This CDR3 is 12 amino acids long. The CDR3 DNA is TGTGCCACCGGACAGGATGGCTACGAGCAGTACTTC. Its translation: CATGQDGYEQYF.

The DNA of the CDR3 is TGCGCCAGCAGCTTGGTTCAGGGCGGGGAGCTGTTTTTT. It translates to CASSLVQGGELFF. The rearrangement joins TRBV5-1 to TRBJ2-2; a possible D gene is TRBD1 (5 bases). The CDR3 has 13 residues. Trimming left V 0 bases short and J 7 bases short, with 7 bases between. Germline values: CDR1 SGHRS, CDR2 YFSETQ. Looking up the rest from reference TRBV5-1 and TRBJ2-2 gives the full variable domain: KAGVTQTPRYLIKTRGQQVTLSCSPISGHRSVSWYQQTPGQGLQFLFEYFSETQRNKGNFPGRFSGRQFSNSRSEMNVSTLELGDSALYLCASSLVQGGELFFGEGSRLTVL.

The V gene is TRBV4-1, the J gene TRBJ2-1; 8 positions match TRBD2. The CDR3 runs 13 residues. CDR1 is MGHRA, CDR2 YSYEKL, per germline. The J segment lost 8 bases and the V segment lost 3 bases, leaving 3 bases of the junction unmatched. The CDR3 DNA reads TGCGCCAGCAGCCACCCCGGGGGGGATGAGCAGTTCTTC. Protein: CASSHPGGDEQFF.

This chain joins TRBV28 and TRBJ1-5, with D possibly matching TRBD1 (5 bases). The CDR3 contains 15 residues. Germline V gene sequence: CDR1 MDHEN, CDR2 SYDVKM. The ends were cut back, 4 bases at V and 3 bases at J, with 13 bases in the middle. This chain's CDR3 is CASSSWGRNNQPQHF. The CDR3 bases are TGTGCCAGCAGTTCCTGGGGGAGGAACAATCAGCCCCAGCATTTT.

The chain links TRBV5-6 to TRBJ2-5; D perhaps matches TRBD1 (5 bases). Germline V gene data show CDR1 as SGHDT and CDR2 as YYEEEE. This CDR3 is 16 amino acids long. Trimming left V 2 bases short and J 0 bases short, with 14 bases between. The CDR3, as DNA: TGTGCCAGCAGCTTACTACAGGAGTCTTACCAAGAGACCCAGTACTTC. Translated: CASSLLQESYQETQYF. The full variable domain, its missing parts supplied by reference TRBV5-6 and TRBJ2-5, is DAGVTQSPTHLIKTRGQQVTLRCSPKSGHDTVSWYQQALGQGPQFIFQYYEEEERQRGNFPDRFSGHQFPNYSSELNVNALLLGDSALYLCASSLLQESYQETQYFGPGTRLLVL.

This chain joins TRBV21-1 and TRBJ2-7; TRBD1, the table's D call, was not compared with the DNA. TRBV21-1 represents a pseudogene. This CDR3 has 16 residues. CDR3 residues: CASYLSHGQPTYEQYF. CDR3 coding DNA: TGTGCCAGCTACCTCAGTCATGGACAGCCCACCTACGAGCAGTACTTC.

V gene TRBV14 combines with J gene TRBJ1-5; D gene uncertain. Germline loops: CDR1 SGHDN, CDR2 FVKESK. The CDR3 consists of 15 residues. V was pared by 1 base and J by 5 bases, with 12 bases between. CDR3 bases: TGTGCCAGCAGCCAAGCTACCGTCGTCTATCAGCCCCAGCATTTT. Amino acids: CASSQATVVYQPQHF.

The genes are TRBV20-1 and TRBJ2-7; TRBD2 aligns across 11 bases. CDR1 DFQATT and CDR2 SNEGSKA come from the germline V gene (reference sequence). Trimming took 3 bases from V and 0 from J; bases not matched to a gene: 4. The CDR3 loop spans 15 amino acids. The CDR3 sequence: CSASILAGGSYEQYF. The CDR3 nucleotides read TGCAGTGCTAGTATCCTAGCGGGGGGCTCCTACGAGCAGTACTTC.

This clone was picked up one time. This chain links TRBV18 with TRBJ2-1; no clear D. V dropped 1 base and J dropped 7 bases, with 11 bases sitting between them. This CDR3 has 14 amino acids. CDR1 is KGHSH and CDR2 is LQKENI in the germline V gene. The CDR3 sequence is CASSPQPANNEQFF. In nucleotides, the CDR3 is TGTGCCAGCTCACCACAACCGGCGAATAATGAGCAGTTCTTC.

V is TRBV19 and J is TRBJ2-5, with TRBD2 identical over 13 bases. The assigned J gene may be wrong: the sequence end matches TRBJ2-7 better. Germline V gives CDR1 LNHDA, CDR2 SQIVND (reference sequence). The length of the CDR3 is 15 residues. CDR3: CASTPTSGGRYEQYF. Written as DNA, the CDR3 is TGTGCCAGTACCCCGACTAGCGGGGGGAGGTACGAGCAGTACTTC.

This chain links TRBV19 with TRBJ2-4, with 9 bases that match TRBD2. CDR1 and CDR2 from the germline V gene are LNHDA and SQIVND (reference sequence). The J segment lost 9 bases and the V segment lost 6 bases, leaving 18 bases of the junction unmatched. CDR3 length: 17 amino acids. This chain's CDR3 is CASRMVRREGARGIQYF. The CDR3 DNA follows: TGTGCCAGTAGAATGGTCCGGCGGGAGGGGGCCCGGGGCATTCAGTACTTC.

The chain couples TRBV24-1 to TRBJ2-1; D perhaps matches TRBD1 (6 bases). The V end lost 3 bases, the J end lost 12 bases, and 14 bases lay between the germline ends. CDR1 and CDR2 (germline): KGHDR, SFDVKD. The CDR3 has 13 amino acids. CDR3 nucleotide sequence: TGTGCCACCAGTGATGAGGACAGCCTAAGGCAGTTCTTC. It specifies CATSDEDSLRQFF.